A selection of T cell receptor beta chains follows, all from one sample in a study of blood T cell repertoires in COVID-19. TCRdb's table, derived via immunoSEQ multiplex PCR, lists solely in-frame clones and lacks some. The top ten hold roughly 20% of the sample, which has about 72,000 clones, roughly 85% seen once. Sequencing input: peripheral blood. The receptors derive from a woman older than 75 with acute or convalescent COVID-19. Each CDR3 is given with its conserved first and last residue. D genes are given only for firm matches. A clone size is listed for some rows: how often the clone was seen (once, few, many), or a class if it is expanded.

abundance	len	v_gene	d_gene	j_gene	CDR3nt	CDR3aa
-	14	TRBV5-1	TRBD1	TRBJ2-7	TGCGCCAGCAACCCAACCGGGACAGCCTACGAGCAGTACTTC	CASNPTGTAYEQYF
-	16	TRBV4-2	TRBD1	TRBJ1-1	TGTGCCAGCAGCCCCCGTACAGGGGGCATGAACACTGAAGCTTTCTTT	CASSPRTGGMNTEAFF
few	16	TRBV6-5	TRBD2	TRBJ2-5	TGTGCCAGCAGTTACCCTGGGACTAGCGGGACGGAGACCCAGTACTTC	CASSYPGTSGTETQYF
few	15	TRBV5-4	TRBD2	TRBJ2-7	TGTGCCAGCAGCTCCCCGGGCGGGAGGGCCTACGAGCAGTACTTC	CASSSPGGRAYEQYF
-	14	TRBV7-9	TRBD1	TRBJ1-4	TGTGCCAGCAGCGAACAGGGGGCAGCTGAAAAACTGTTTTTT	CASSEQGAAEKLFF
-	13	TRBV5-1	-	TRBJ1-3	TGCGCCAGCAGCTTGGCCGGGGGGGACACCATATATTTT	CASSLAGGDTIYF
-	13	TRBV28	-	TRBJ1-1	TGTGCCAGCAGTTTATTGCGGGGGGCTGAAGCTTTCTTT	CASSLLRGAEAFF
-	13	TRBV12-3/TRBV12-4	-	TRBJ2-3	TGTGCCAGCAGTCTCCGGGCGGGAGATACGCAGTATTTT	CASSLRAGDTQYF
few	17	TRBV5-5	-	TRBJ1-5	TGTGCCAGCAGCCCCGGTGTTAGGGAGGGTGGCAATCAGCCCCAGCATTTT	CASSPGVREGGNQPQHF
-	16	TRBV6-5	TRBD1	TRBJ1-1	TGTGCCAGCAGTTACGGGGGCAGGGGGAGGAACACTGAAGCTTTCTTT	CASSYGGRGRNTEAFF
-	15	TRBV6-6	-	TRBJ1-4	TGTGCCAGCAGTGGGGGCCAACCTCCTCGGGAAAAACTGTTTTTT	CASSGGQPPREKLFF
-	17	TRBV27	TRBD1	TRBJ1-5	TGTGCCAGCAGTTTATGGGGGACAGATTATAGCAATCAGCCCCAGCATTTT	CASSLWGTDYSNQPQHF
-	13	TRBV2	-	TRBJ1-4	TGTGCCCATTTGGGTTGGGAGGATGAAAAACTGTTTTTT	CAHLGWEDEKLFF
-	15	TRBV5-1	TRBD2	TRBJ2-5	TGCGCCAGCAGCTTGAGCGGGGGCGTTCAAGAGACCCAGTACTTC	CASSLSGGVQETQYF
-	14	TRBV7-9	TRBD1	TRBJ1-1	TGTGCCAGCAGCCCAGGGGGCCGAGGACCTGAAGCTTTCTTT	CASSPGGRGPEAFF
-	14	TRBV12-5	-	TRBJ2-7	TGTGCTAGTGGTTTGGCCGGGATTCTGGGCGAGCAGTACTTC	CASGLAGILGEQYF
-	13	TRBV7-9	TRBD2	TRBJ2-7	TGTGCCAGCGGGACTAGCGGAAGCTACGAGCAGTACTTC	CASGTSGSYEQYF
-	16	TRBV19	-	TRBJ2-5	TGTGCCAGTAGTATCGGCTCGGGGGGCCCGCAAGAGACCCAGTACTTC	CASSIGSGGPQETQYF
-	13	TRBV19	TRBD1	TRBJ1-1	TGTGCCAGTAGGTGGACAGGGCCCACTGAAGCTTTCTTT	CASRWTGPTEAFF
-	13	TRBV30	TRBD1	TRBJ2-5	TGTGCCTGGAGTGTGGTACAGGGGGAGACCCAGTACTTC	CAWSVVQGETQYF
-	16	TRBV19	TRBD1	TRBJ1-5	TGTGCCAGTACCACTTCATTAGGGACAGGCAATCAGCCCCAGCATTTT	CASTTSLGTGNQPQHF
-	16	TRBV5-4	TRBD2	TRBJ2-7	TGTGCCAGCAGCTCTCAAAGACTAGCGGGGGCCTACGAGCAGTACTTC	CASSSQRLAGAYEQYF
-	15	TRBV30	TRBD2	TRBJ2-7	TGTGCCTCATTATATCGCGGACTAGCGGGCGACGAGCAGTACTTC	CASLYRGLAGDEQYF
-	14	TRBV28	-	TRBJ1-2	TGTGCCAGCAGTTTGACAGACGGGGGCTATGGCTACACCTTC	CASSLTDGGYGYTF
-	14	TRBV5-1	-	TRBJ2-2	TGCGCCAGCAGCTTGGAAGGAGCGGGCGGGGAGCTGTTTTTT	CASSLEGAGGELFF
-	12	TRBV7-2	-	TRBJ2-7	TGTGCCAGCAGCCGTACGGTAGACAAGCAGTACTTC	CASSRTVDKQYF
few	14	TRBV5-1	TRBD1	TRBJ1-1	TGCGCCAGCAGCTTGGGCTGGACAGGGGGTGAAGCTTTCTTT	CASSLGWTGGEAFF
-	19	TRBV6-1	TRBD2	TRBJ2-3	TGTGCCAGCAGTGGTCGTCTATGGCGGGGGGCGCCTAGCACAGATACGCAGTATTTT	CASSGRLWRGAPSTDTQYF
-	17	TRBV4-1	-	TRBJ1-5	TGCGCCAGCAGCCAAGATATGCGGGGTTATAGCAATCAGCCCCAGCATTTT	CASSQDMRGYSNQPQHF
-	15	TRBV24-1	-	TRBJ2-2	TGTGCCACCAGTCAAGGGGCAGGGTCCACCGGGGAGCTGTTTTTT	CATSQGAGSTGELFF
few	19	TRBV5-1	-	TRBJ2-2	TGCGCCAGCAGCTTGAAGAAGGATCCTGGGACACCGAACACCGGGGAGCTGTTTTTT	CASSLKKDPGTPNTGELFF